This TCR beta chain comes out of a study of blood T cell repertoires in COVID-19. The wider study: The study drew acute and convalescent COVID-19 samples from the United States, Italy and Spain. T cells, B-cell-depleted T cells, or PBMCs supplied cDNA or gDNA.

The table came from immunoSEQ multiplex PCR; TCRdb's copy has only in-frame clones and leaves some out. The data hold 350,000 to 550,000 clones, with roughly nine tenths observed a single time. Two negative PCRs, clearance, or symptom resolution characterized the recovered Cohort 3 donors. This CDR3 spans 15 amino acids. Germline lookup yields CDR1 LNHDA and CDR2 SQIVND (reference sequence). V was trimmed by 5 bases and J by 4 bases, leaving 17 bases between them. Material: PBMCs or T cells enriched from blood (not recorded which). This receptor was taken from a man aged 25 to 40 who had recovered from COVID-19. The rearrangement joins TRBV19 to TRBJ1-1, with no clear D. The CDR3 coding sequence is TGTGCCAGTAGTGTGGAGGGCGTCGCGGCCACTGAAGCTTTCTTT. Its translation is CASSVEGVAATEAFF.